This record concerns one T cell receptor beta chain sequence. The target antigen is unknown. The data are from a study of a mutant IDH1 vaccine in newly diagnosed glioma. Data came from immunoSEQ multiplex PCR; TCRdb stores just in-frame clones and leaves some out. The data show about 48,000 clones, roughly four fifths seen once. The V gene's germline CDR1 is SGHKS and CDR2 YYEKEE (reference sequence). This CDR3 region has 13 residues. V lost 1 base and J lost 6, with 7 bases in between. Noted time point: week 35, safety follow-up. Vaccination used 300 ug of mutant IDH1 20-mer peptide per dose, with topical imiquimod.

The clonotype comes from a man aged 35-49 years with glioma. V gene TRBV5-5 combines with J gene TRBJ2-2; no clear D. The sample consisted of PBMCs, taken from a glioma patient whose treatment included an IDH1 peptide vaccine. Here the CDR3 reads CASSLLRSGELFF. The CDR3 DNA follows: TGTGCCAGCAGCTTGTTGCGTTCCGGGGAGCTGTTTTTT. The full variable domain, its missing parts supplied by reference TRBV5-5 and TRBJ2-2, is DAGVTQSPTHLIKTRGQQVTLRCSPISGHKSVSWYQQVLGQGPQFIFQYYEKEERGRGNFPDRFSARQFPNYSSELNVNALLLGDSALYLCASSLLRSGELFFGEGSRLTVL.